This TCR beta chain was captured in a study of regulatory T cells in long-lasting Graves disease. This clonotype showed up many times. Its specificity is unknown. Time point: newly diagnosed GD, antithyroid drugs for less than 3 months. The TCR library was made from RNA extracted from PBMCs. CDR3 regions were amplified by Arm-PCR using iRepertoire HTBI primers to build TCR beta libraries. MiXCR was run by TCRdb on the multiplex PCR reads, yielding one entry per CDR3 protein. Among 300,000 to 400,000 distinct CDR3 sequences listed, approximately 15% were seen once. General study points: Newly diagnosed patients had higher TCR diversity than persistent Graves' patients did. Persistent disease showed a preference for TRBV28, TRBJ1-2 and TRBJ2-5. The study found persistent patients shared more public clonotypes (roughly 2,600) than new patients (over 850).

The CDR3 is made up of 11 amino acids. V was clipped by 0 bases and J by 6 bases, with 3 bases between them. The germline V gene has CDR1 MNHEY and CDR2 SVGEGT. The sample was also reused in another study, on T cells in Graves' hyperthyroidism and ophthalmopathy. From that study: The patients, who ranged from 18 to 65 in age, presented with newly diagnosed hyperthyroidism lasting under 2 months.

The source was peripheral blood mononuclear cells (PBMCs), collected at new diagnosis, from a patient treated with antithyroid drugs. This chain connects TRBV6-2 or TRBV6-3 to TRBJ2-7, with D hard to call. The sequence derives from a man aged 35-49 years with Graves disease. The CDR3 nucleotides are TGTGCCAGCAGTTACTCGGCCGAGCAGTACTTC. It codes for CASSYSAEQYF.